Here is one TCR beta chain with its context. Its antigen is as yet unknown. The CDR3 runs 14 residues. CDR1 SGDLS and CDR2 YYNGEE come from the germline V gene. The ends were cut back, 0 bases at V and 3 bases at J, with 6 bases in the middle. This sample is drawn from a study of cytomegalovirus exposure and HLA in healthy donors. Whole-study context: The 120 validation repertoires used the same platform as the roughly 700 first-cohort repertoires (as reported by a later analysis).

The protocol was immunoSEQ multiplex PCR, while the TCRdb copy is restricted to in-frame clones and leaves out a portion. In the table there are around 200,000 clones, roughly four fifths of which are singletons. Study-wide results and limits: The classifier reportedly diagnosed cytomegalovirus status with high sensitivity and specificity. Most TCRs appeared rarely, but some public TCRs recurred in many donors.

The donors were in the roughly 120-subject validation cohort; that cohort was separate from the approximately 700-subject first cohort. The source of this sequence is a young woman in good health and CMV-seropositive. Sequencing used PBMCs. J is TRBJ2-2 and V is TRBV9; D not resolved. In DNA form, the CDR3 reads TGTGCCAGCAGCGTAGTTCAATACACCGGGGAGCTGTTTTTT. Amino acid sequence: CASSVVQYTGELFF. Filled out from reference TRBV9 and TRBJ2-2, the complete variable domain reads DSGVTQTPKHLITATGQRVTLRCSPRSGDLSVYWYQQSLDQGLQFLIQYYNGEERAKGNILERFSAQQFPDLHSELNLSSLELGDSALYFCASSVVQYTGELFFGEGSRLTVL.